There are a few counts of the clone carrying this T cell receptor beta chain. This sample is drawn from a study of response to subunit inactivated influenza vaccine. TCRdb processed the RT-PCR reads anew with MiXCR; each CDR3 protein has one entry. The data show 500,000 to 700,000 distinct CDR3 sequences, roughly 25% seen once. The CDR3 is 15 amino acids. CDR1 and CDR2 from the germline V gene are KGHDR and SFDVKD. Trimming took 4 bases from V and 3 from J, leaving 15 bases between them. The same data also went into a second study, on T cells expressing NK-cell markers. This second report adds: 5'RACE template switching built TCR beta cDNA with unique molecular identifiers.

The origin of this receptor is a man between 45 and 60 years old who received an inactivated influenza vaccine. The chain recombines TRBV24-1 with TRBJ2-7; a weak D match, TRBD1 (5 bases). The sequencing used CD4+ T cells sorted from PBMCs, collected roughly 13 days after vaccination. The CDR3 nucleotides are TGTGCCACCAGTGACCGAACAGGTGAAAGCTACGAGCAGTACTTC. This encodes CATSDRTGESYEQYF.